Listed here are 27 T cell receptor beta chains from one sample, sequenced in a study of OX40 agonist ivuxolimab in advanced cancers. Sequencing used immunoSEQ multiplex PCR; TCRdb keeps in-frame clones, though not all of them. Among approximately 70,000 clones listed, about 85% were seen once. Sequenced here: CD4+ or CD8+ T cells sorted from blood, sampled in a trial of the OX40 agonist ivuxolimab. These receptors were taken from an adult with an advanced solid tumor such as melanoma, head and neck, liver or kidney cancer.

The V and J genes are TRBV2 and TRBJ1-5; D unresolved. The germline V and J ends were trimmed by 10 bases and 0 bases, with 10 bases remaining between them. Germline loops: CDR1 SNHLY, CDR2 FYNNEI. The CDR3 spans 13 residues. For the CDR3, the DNA is TGTGCCACCGCGGACTATAGCAATCAGCCCCAGCATTTT. Its translation is CATADYSNQPQHF.

The chain couples TRBV10-3 to TRBJ2-7; 10 nucleotides line up with TRBD2. With 3 bases clipped from V and 2 bases from J, the junction kept 4 bases outside the gene matches. The germline V gene encodes CDR1 ENHRY and CDR2 SYGVKD. The CDR3 covers 15 residues. The CDR3: CAISDPSGSTYEQYF. The DNA of the CDR3 is TGTGCCATCAGTGATCCTAGCGGGAGTACCTACGAGCAGTACTTC.

This chain connects TRBV2 to TRBJ1-1; D is ambiguous. The CDR3 totals 13 residues. The germline V and J ends were trimmed by 8 bases and 7 bases, with 17 bases remaining between them. Germline V CDR1 and CDR2: SNHLY, FYNNEI. For the CDR3, the DNA is TGTGCCAGCGAGGGAGCGAGGTTCGGTGAAGCTTTCTTT. Protein product: CASEGARFGEAFF.

The J gene is TRBJ1-3, the V gene TRBV11-2; possibly TRBD1 for D (6 bases). The CDR3 is 15 amino acids. Trimming took off 2 bases at V and 4 bases at J, with 12 bases between the two ends. Germline CDR1 reads SGHAT; CDR2 reads FQNNGV. The CDR3 sequence is CASSLFTGRGNTIYF. The CDR3, as DNA: TGTGCCAGCAGCTTATTCACAGGGCGCGGAAACACCATATATTTT.

Here the CDR3 reads CASSLGSGYNEQFF. CDR3 DNA: TGCGCCAGCAGCTTGGGGTCTGGGTACAATGAGCAGTTCTTC. The chain uses TRBV5-1 and TRBJ2-1; D remains ambiguous. The germline V and J ends were trimmed by 0 bases and 4 bases, with 8 bases remaining between them. The CDR3 has 14 residues. CDR1 SGHRS and CDR2 YFSETQ come from the germline V gene.

J is TRBJ2-7 and V is TRBV5-6; TRBD1 matches at 9 bases. Germline CDR1 reads SGHDT; CDR2 reads YYEEEE. This CDR3 comprises 15 residues. V trimming: 0 bases; J trimming: 6 bases; junction bases outside the gene matches: 7. The CDR3 region is CASSLEGQGRPEQYF. CDR3 in DNA: TGTGCCAGCAGCTTGGAGGGACAGGGCAGACCCGAGCAGTACTTC.

The chain is built from TRBV2 and TRBJ2-1; D tentatively fits TRBD1 or TRBD2 (5 bases each). Germline values: CDR1 SNHLY, CDR2 FYNNEI. V was pared by 6 bases and J by 5 bases, with 11 bases between. There are 13 residues in the CDR3. CDR3 DNA: TGTGCCAGCAGCCCGGGGACCGACAATGAGCAGTTCTTC. Residues: CASSPGTDNEQFF.

CDR3 amino acids: CASRHLAAGTDTQYF. CDR3 nucleotides: TGTGCCAGCAGGCATCTAGCGGCTGGCACAGATACGCAGTATTTT. The chain recombines TRBV11-2 with TRBJ2-3; TRBD2 matches at 7 bases. The CDR3 is 15 residues long. Per the germline V gene, CDR1 is SGHAT and CDR2 is FQNNGV. The junction had 7 bases not matched to a gene; V was cut back by 6 bases and J by 1 base.

The chain joins TRBV6-5 to TRBJ1-6; unclear D gene. The CDR3 is 15 amino acids. Germline V gene sequence: CDR1 MNHEY, CDR2 SVGAGI. Deletions cut 8 bases from V and 4 bases from J, with 15 bases between. The CDR3 DNA reads TGTGCCAGCGGTGGGGTGAGCGGTTATAATTCACCCCTCCACTTT. Protein product: CASGGVSGYNSPLHF.

The rearrangement links TRBV10-3 to TRBJ1-5; a weak D match, TRBD1 (6 bases). V lost 4 bases and J lost 8, with 12 bases in between. The V gene's germline CDR1 is ENHRY and CDR2 SYGVKD. The CDR3 loop spans 13 amino acids. DNA of the CDR3: TGTGCCATCAGTGGCGGGGAGGGGGAGCCCCAGCATTTT. It codes for CAISGGEGEPQHF.

V and J are TRBV5-1 and TRBJ2-5, with 9 positions matching TRBD1. CDR3 length equals 14 residues. Germline CDR1 reads SGHRS; CDR2 reads YFSETQ. The junction had 2 bases not matched to a gene; V was cut back by 1 base and J by 4 bases. Here the CDR3 reads CASSLRDRAETQYF. The CDR3 bases are TGCGCCAGCAGCTTGCGGGACAGGGCAGAGACCCAGTACTTC.

In its sample, this clone was seen a few times. The rearrangement links TRBV14 to TRBJ1-2; D unresolved. V shed 2 bases and J shed 4 bases, with 8 bases lying between them. CDR3 length: 13 residues. Germline V gene data show CDR1 as SGHDN and CDR2 as FVKESK. This CDR3 is CASSQSPAYGYTF. The CDR3 DNA is TGTGCCAGCAGCCAATCGCCGGCCTATGGCTACACCTTC.

This clone has a single count. The chain uses TRBV6-1 and TRBJ1-5, with 9 bases matching TRBD1. Trimming removed 3 bases from V and 7 bases from J; junction bases left unmatched: 7. The CDR3 contains 15 residues. Germline CDR1 and CDR2: MNHNS and SASEGT. CDR3: CASSEPGQGYQPQHF. The CDR3 nucleotides are TGTGCCAGCAGTGAGCCGGGACAGGGTTACCAGCCCCAGCATTTT.

The chain joins TRBV14 to TRBJ2-1; D uncertain. The CDR3 consists of 14 residues. The germline V gene has CDR1 SGHDN and CDR2 FVKESK. Trimming cost V 7 bases and J 0 bases, with 10 bases left between them. As DNA, the CDR3 is TGTGCCAGCACCCTCTCTAGCTCCTACAATGAGCAGTTCTTC. This codes for CASTLSSSYNEQFF.

The rearrangement joins TRBV5-4 to TRBJ2-7; 11 bases fit TRBD1. Germline-derived CDR1 and CDR2 are SGHNT and YYREEE (reference sequence). The CDR3 is 16 residues long. Losses at the gene ends were 3 bases for V and 2 bases for J; bases not matched to a gene: 7. CDR3 sequence reads: CASSWGGTGGAYEQYF. CDR3 DNA: TGTGCCAGCAGCTGGGGTGGGACAGGGGGGGCCTACGAGCAGTACTTC. Full variable domain (missing parts from reference TRBV5-4 and TRBJ2-7): ETGVTQSPTHLIKTRGQQVTLRCSSQSGHNTVSWYQQALGQGPQFIFQYYREEENGRGNFPPRFSGLQFPNYSSELNVNALELDDSALYLCASSWGGTGGAYEQYFGPGTRLTVT.

Concerning this clone itself: Additional DNA sequences in this sample encode the identical CDR3. The gene calls are TRBV6-1 and TRBJ1-2, with D hard to call. Trimming took off 5 bases at V and 1 base at J, with 5 bases between the two ends. The CDR3 is 12 residues long. Per germline, CDR1 MNHNS and CDR2 SASEGT. The CDR3 sequence: CASSSNNYGYTF. DNA for the CDR3: TGTGCCAGCAGTAGTAATAACTATGGCTACACCTTC.

A few counts support this clone. This sample includes further DNA sequences coding for the same CDR3. The J gene is TRBJ2-7, the V gene TRBV2, with 9 nucleotides matching TRBD2. There are 15 residues in the CDR3. Germline values: CDR1 SNHLY, CDR2 FYNNEI. Trimming at V came to 1 base and at J to 1 base, leaving 2 bases not matched to a gene. CDR3 in amino acids: CASSEGLAGSYEQYF. The CDR3 DNA reads TGTGCCAGCAGTGAAGGGCTAGCGGGATCCTACGAGCAGTACTTC.

The chain uses TRBV19 and TRBJ1-2; D is unresolved. Germline CDR1 reads LNHDA; CDR2 reads SQIVND (reference sequence). V was pared by 5 bases and J by 4 bases, with 14 bases between. The CDR3 loop spans 14 amino acids. The chain's CDR3 is CASSPPRGFYGYTF. CDR3 in DNA: TGTGCCAGTAGTCCCCCCCGAGGGTTCTATGGCTACACCTTC.

V gene TRBV6-6 combines with J gene TRBJ1-2; a weak D match, TRBD1 (5 bases). The CDR3 is 13 residues long. V lost 6 bases to trimming and J lost 7 bases, with 15 bases between them. The germline V gene encodes CDR1 MNHNY and CDR2 SVGAGI (reference sequence). The CDR3: CASRPLGGAGYTF. The DNA of the CDR3 is TGTGCCAGCAGACCCCTTGGAGGGGCTGGCTACACCTTC.

The V and J genes are TRBV13 and TRBJ2-5; 8 bases agree with TRBD1. CDR3 size: 13 residues. V was clipped by 5 bases and J by 7 bases; unmatched bases: 6. Germline lookup yields CDR1 PRHDT and CDR2 FYEKMQ (reference sequence). The CDR3 reads CASSMTGAGTQYF. The CDR3 region has the DNA TGTGCCAGCAGCATGACAGGGGCGGGGACCCAGTACTTC.

The V gene is TRBV21-1, the J gene TRBJ1-4; no DNA check was done on the table's D call, TRBD1. TRBV21-1 is designated a pseudogene. The CDR3 covers 18 residues. Written as DNA, the CDR3 is TGTGCCAGCAGCAAAAGAAAGGCAGGGGGTAGGGTTCCAGAAAAACTGTTTTTT. As protein: CASSKRKAGGRVPEKLFF.

This clone showed up just a few times. CDR3: CASSYSTGGTEAFF. DNA for the CDR3: TGTGCCAGCAGTTACTCAACAGGGGGCACTGAAGCTTTCTTT. This rearrangement joins TRBV6-6 to TRBJ1-1, with 8 bases fitting TRBD1. The CDR3 has 14 residues. Germline V CDR1 and CDR2: MNHNY, SVGAGI (reference sequence). The V segment lost 0 bases and the J segment 4 bases; nucleotides outside the gene matches: 1.

This chain uses TRBV6-4 with TRBJ1-1; maybe TRBD1 (6 bases). Per germline, CDR1 MRHNA and CDR2 SNTAGT. CDR3 size: 14 residues. V dropped 5 bases and J dropped 4 bases, with 14 bases sitting between them. This CDR3 reads CASSSTGQGTEAFF. The CDR3 nucleotides read TGTGCCAGCAGTTCGACAGGTCAGGGCACTGAAGCTTTCTTT.

The CDR3 region is CASSLNSRGPQHF. The CDR3 nucleotides are TGTGCCAGCAGCTTAAACTCCCGCGGGCCCCAGCATTTT. This rearrangement joins TRBV7-2 to TRBJ1-5; D unclear. The germline gives CDR1 SGHTA, CDR2 FQGNSA. Trimming removed 2 bases from V and 9 bases from J, with 11 bases in between. The CDR3 sequence is 13 residues long.

This sequence joins TRBV28 and TRBJ1-2; 12 nucleotides align to TRBD1. Trimming cost V 5 bases and J 6 bases; bases outside gene matches: 7. The CDR3 totals 15 residues. Germline V lookup: CDR1 MDHEN, CDR2 SYDVKM. The CDR3 DNA follows: TGTGCCAGCAGTAGATCCGGGACAGGGGGCGATGGCTACACCTTC. The encoded protein is CASSRSGTGGDGYTF.

This clone was recorded once. The chain employs TRBV11-2 and TRBJ2-7; TRBD1 matches at 9 bases. Losses at the gene ends were 1 base for V and 3 bases for J; bases not matched to a gene: 7. The germline V gene encodes CDR1 SGHAT and CDR2 FQNNGV. The CDR3 is 16 amino acids. CDR3 in DNA: TGTGCCAGCAGCTTAGCCCGACAGGGGGGGATCTACGAGCAGTACTTC. Translated: CASSLARQGGIYEQYF.

Regarding this clone: Other DNA sequences in this sample translate to the same CDR3. The V and J genes are TRBV5-6 and TRBJ2-5; 8 bases fit TRBD1. Germline loops: CDR1 SGHDT, CDR2 YYEEEE. J lost 5 bases, V lost 4 bases, and 7 bases had no gene match. This CDR3 has 14 residues. The chain's CDR3 is CASSRTGPGETQYF. The CDR3 nucleotides are TGTGCCAGCAGCCGGACAGGGCCGGGCGAGACCCAGTACTTC.